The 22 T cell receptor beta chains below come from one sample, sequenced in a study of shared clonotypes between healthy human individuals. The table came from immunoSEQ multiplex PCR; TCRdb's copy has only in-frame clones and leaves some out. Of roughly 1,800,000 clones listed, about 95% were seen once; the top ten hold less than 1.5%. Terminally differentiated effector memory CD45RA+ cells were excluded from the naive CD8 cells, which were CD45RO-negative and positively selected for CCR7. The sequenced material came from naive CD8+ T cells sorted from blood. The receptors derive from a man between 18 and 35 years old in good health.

The CDR3 loop is CASSSRLADSTDTQYF. DNA of the CDR3: TGTGCCAGCAGCTCCCGACTAGCGGATAGCACAGATACGCAGTATTTT. The chain is built from TRBV7-9 and TRBJ2-3, with 9 bases lining up with TRBD2. The CDR3 length is 16 residues. With 4 bases clipped from V and 0 bases from J, the junction kept 5 bases outside the gene matches. Germline-derived CDR1 and CDR2 are SEHNR and FQNEAQ (reference sequence).

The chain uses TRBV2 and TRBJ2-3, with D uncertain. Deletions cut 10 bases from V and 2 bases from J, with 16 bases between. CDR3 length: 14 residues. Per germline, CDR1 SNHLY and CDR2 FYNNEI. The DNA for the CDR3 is TGTGCCACCCAGGTGCCGGTTCCCACAGATACGCAGTATTTT. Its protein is CATQVPVPTDTQYF.

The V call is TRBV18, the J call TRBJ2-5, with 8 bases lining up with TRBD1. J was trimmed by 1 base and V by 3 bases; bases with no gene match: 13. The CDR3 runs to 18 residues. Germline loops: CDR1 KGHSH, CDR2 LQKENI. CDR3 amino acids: CASSPSSPDRAGQETQYF. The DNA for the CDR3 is TGTGCCAGCTCACCGTCCTCCCCGGACAGGGCGGGCCAAGAGACCCAGTACTTC. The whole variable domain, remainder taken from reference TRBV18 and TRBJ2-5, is NAGVMQNPRHLVRRRGQEARLRCSPMKGHSHVYWYRQLPEEGLKFMVYLQKENIIDESGMPKERFSAEFPKEGPSILRIQQVVRGDSAAYFCASSPSSPDRAGQETQYFGPGTRLLVL.

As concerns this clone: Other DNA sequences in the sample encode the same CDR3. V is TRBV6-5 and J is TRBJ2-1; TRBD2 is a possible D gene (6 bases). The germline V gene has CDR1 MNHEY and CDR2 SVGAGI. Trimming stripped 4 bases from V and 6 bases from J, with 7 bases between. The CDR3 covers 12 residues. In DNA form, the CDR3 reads TGTGCCAGCAGTTTGGGGGGCAATGAGCAGTTCTTC. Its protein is CASSLGGNEQFF.

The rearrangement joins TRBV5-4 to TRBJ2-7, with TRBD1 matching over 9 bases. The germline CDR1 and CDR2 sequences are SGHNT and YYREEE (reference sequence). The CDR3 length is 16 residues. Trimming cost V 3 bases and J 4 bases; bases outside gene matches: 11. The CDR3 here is CASSSATGGADYEQYF. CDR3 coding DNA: TGTGCCAGCAGCTCCGCCACAGGGGGCGCCGATTACGAGCAGTACTTC.

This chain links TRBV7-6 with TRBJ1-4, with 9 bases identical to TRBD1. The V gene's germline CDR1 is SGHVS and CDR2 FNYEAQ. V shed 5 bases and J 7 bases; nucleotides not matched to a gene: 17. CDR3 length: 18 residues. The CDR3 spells CASSHTVIQDRGGEKLFF. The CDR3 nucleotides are TGTGCCAGCAGCCACACAGTTATCCAGGACAGGGGAGGTGAAAAACTGTTTTTT.

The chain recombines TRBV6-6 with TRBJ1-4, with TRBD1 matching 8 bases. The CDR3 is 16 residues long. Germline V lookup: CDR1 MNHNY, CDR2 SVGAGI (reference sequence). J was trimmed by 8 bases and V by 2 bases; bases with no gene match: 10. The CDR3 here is CASSYESQGAGEKLFF. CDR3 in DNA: TGTGCCAGCAGTTACGAGTCTCAGGGGGCAGGGGAAAAACTGTTTTTT.

CDR3 protein: CAWGLSGPYSYNEQFF. The CDR3 nucleotides read TGTGCCTGGGGTCTATCGGGTCCCTACTCCTACAATGAGCAGTTCTTC. The chain links TRBV30 to TRBJ2-1; unclear D gene. Trimming removed 5 bases at V and 0 bases at J, with 17 bases between. Looked up from germline, CDR1 is GTSNPN and CDR2 is SVGIG (reference sequence). The CDR3 loop spans 16 amino acids.

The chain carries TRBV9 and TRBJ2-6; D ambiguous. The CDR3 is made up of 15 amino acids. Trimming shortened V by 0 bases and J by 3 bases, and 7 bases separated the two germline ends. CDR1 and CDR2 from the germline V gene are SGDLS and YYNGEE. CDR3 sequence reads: CASSVGGVGANVLTF. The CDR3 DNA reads TGTGCCAGCAGCGTAGGTGGGGTTGGGGCCAACGTCCTGACTTTC.

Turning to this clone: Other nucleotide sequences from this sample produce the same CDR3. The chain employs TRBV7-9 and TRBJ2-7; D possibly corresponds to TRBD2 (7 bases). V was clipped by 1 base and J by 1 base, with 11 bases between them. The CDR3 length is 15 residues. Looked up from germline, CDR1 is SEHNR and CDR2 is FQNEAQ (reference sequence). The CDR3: CASSLEGGDSYEQYF. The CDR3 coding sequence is TGTGCCAGCAGCTTAGAAGGGGGGGATTCCTACGAGCAGTACTTC.

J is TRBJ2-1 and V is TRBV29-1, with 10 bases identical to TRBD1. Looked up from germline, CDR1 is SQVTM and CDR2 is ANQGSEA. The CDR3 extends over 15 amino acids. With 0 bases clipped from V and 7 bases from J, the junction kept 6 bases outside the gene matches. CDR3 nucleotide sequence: TGCAGCGTTGAAGATATGGGACAGGGGTGGAATGAGCAGTTCTTC. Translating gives CSVEDMGQGWNEQFF.

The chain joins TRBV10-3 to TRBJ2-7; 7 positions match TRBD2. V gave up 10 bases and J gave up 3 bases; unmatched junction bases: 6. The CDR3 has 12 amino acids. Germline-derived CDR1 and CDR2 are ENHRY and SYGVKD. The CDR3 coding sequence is TGTGCCACCTGGGAGGGAGGCTACGAGCAGTACTTC. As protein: CATWEGGYEQYF.

The CDR3, as DNA: TGTGCCAGCAGCATAGCGGGGACCTCCTACGAGCAGTACTTC. Translating it yields CASSIAGTSYEQYF. V and J are TRBV6-5 and TRBJ2-7, with TRBD2 matching over 8 bases. CDR3 size: 14 residues. V shed 6 bases, J shed 0 bases, and the junction held 4 bases outside the gene matches. CDR1 and CDR2 (germline): MNHEY, SVGAGI.

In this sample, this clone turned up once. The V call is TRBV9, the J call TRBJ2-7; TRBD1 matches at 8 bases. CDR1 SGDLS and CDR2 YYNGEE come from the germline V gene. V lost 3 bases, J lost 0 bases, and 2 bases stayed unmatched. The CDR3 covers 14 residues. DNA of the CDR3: TGTGCCAGCAGCGGGACAGGGAGCTCCTACGAGCAGTACTTC. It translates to CASSGTGSSYEQYF.

The CDR3 region is CASKGGTSALYEQYF. The CDR3 coding sequence is TGTGCCAGCAAGGGCGGGACTAGCGCCTTATACGAGCAGTACTTC. The chain joins TRBV6-4 to TRBJ2-7; 10 nucleotides agree with TRBD2. The CDR3 is 15 amino acids. Germline CDR1 is MRHNA and CDR2 is SNTAGT. Trimming took 7 bases from V and 4 from J; bases not matched to a gene: 10.

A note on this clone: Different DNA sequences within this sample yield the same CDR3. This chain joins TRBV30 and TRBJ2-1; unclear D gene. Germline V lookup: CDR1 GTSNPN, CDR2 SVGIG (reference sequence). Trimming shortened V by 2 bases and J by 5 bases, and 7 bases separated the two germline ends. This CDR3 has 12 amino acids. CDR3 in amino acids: CAWSTGNNEQFF. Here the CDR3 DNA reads TGTGCCTGGAGTACTGGGAACAATGAGCAGTTCTTC.

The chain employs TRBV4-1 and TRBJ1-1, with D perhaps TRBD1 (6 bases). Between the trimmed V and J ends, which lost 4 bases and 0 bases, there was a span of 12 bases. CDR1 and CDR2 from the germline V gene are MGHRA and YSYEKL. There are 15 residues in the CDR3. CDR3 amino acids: CASSLWTALNTEAFF. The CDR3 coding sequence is TGCGCCAGCAGCCTCTGGACAGCTTTGAACACTGAAGCTTTCTTT.

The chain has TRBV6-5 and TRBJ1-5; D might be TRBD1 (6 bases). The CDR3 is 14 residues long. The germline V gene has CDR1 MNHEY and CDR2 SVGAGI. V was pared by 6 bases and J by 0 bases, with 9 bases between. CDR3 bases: TGTGCCAGCAGATGGGACATTAGCAATCAGCCCCAGCATTTT. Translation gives CASRWDISNQPQHF.

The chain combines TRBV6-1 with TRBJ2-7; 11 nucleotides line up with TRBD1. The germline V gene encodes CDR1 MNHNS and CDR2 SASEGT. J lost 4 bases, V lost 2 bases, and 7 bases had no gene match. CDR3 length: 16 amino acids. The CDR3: CASSEPRTGGSYEQYF. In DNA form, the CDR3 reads TGTGCCAGCAGTGAACCAAGGACAGGGGGCTCGTACGAGCAGTACTTC.

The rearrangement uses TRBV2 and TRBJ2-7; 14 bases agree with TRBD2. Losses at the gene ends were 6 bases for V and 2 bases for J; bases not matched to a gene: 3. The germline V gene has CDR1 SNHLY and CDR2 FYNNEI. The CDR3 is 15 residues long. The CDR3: CASRTSGGGTYEQYF. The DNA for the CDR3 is TGTGCCAGCAGGACTAGCGGGGGGGGAACCTACGAGCAGTACTTC.

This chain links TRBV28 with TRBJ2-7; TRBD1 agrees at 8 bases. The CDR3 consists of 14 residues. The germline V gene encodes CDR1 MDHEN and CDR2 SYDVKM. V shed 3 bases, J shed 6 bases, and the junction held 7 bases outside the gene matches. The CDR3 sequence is CASSLGQGASEQYF. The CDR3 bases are TGTGCCAGCAGTTTGGGGCAGGGGGCGTCCGAGCAGTACTTC.

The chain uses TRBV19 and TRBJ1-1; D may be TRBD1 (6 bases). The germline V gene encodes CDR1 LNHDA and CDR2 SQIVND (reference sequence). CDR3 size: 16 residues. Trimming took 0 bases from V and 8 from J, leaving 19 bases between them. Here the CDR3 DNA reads TGTGCCAGTAGTATAGATAGGTCACAGGGACCACTCGAAGCTTTCTTT. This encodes CASSIDRSQGPLEAFF.